The T cell receptor (beta chain) under discussion was sequenced for a study of blood T cells in healthy people across ages. Across the whole study: Per every two T cells, about one barcoded beta molecule was captured by template switching. Whole-study findings and limits: Leaving the PBMCs unsorted stopped any conclusive comparison of naive versus antigen-experienced cells. Changes seen in expanded clonotypes were possibly confounded by donor CMV status left unknown.

This clonotype was found a few times. Antigen specificity is unknown. Germline CDR1 DFQATT, CDR2 SNEGSKA (reference sequence). The CDR3 sequence is 12 residues long. V was shortened by 1 base and J by 10 bases, with 11 bases between the two germline ends. A J-beta primer mix and a sample-barcoded 5' primer were used in a second PCR of about 7 to 11 cycles. Every sample gave at least 2.5 million paired-end reads containing CDR3. TCRdb reprocessed the 5' RACE reads with MiXCR, giving one entry per CDR3 protein. Of hundreds of thousands of distinct CDR3 sequences listed, approximately 49% are singletons. The specimen was blood. The clonotype comes from a woman in her sixties in good health. This sequence joins TRBV20-1 and TRBJ2-1, with D perhaps matching TRBD1 (5 bases). Here the CDR3 reads CSARGLQVEQFF. CDR3 in DNA: TGCAGTGCTAGAGGCCTACAGGTCGAGCAGTTCTTC.